A selection of T cell receptor beta chains follows, all from one sample in a study of T cells after yellow fever vaccination. MiXCR, applied by TCRdb to the 5' RACE reads, yields one record per CDR3 protein. The sample holds around 550,000 distinct CDR3 sequences; about a fifth are singletons and the top ten take approximately 15%. Specimen: PBMCs, collected 15 days after the yellow fever booster vaccination. Receptors originate from a man in his thirties or forties who received the YFV17D yellow fever vaccine. The CDR3 runs from the conserved cysteine through the conserved F or W. The D gene is left open where the match is weak. Expanded clones are given a class, and other clones once, few, many or no size at all.

clone size: few
D gene: -
V gene: TRBV27
J gene: TRBJ2-2
CDR3 DNA: TGTGCCAGCAGACCAGTCACAGCGAACACCGGGGAGCTGTTTTTT
CDR3 protein: CASRPVTANTGELFF

clone size: -
D gene: TRBD2
V gene: TRBV28
J gene: TRBJ2-1
CDR3 DNA: TGTGCCAGCACCCTTAGCGGGAGCTCCTACAATGAGCAGTTCTTC
CDR3 protein: CASTLSGSSYNEQFF

clone size: -
D gene: -
V gene: TRBV4-3
J gene: TRBJ2-4
CDR3 DNA: TGCGCCAGCAGCCAAGAGTTCCAGAGTGGGGTGAAAGGTGCCAAAAACATTCAGTACTTC
CDR3 protein: CASSQEFQSGVKGAKNIQYF

clone size: -
D gene: TRBD1
V gene: TRBV12-3/TRBV12-4
J gene: TRBJ2-5
CDR3 DNA: TGTGCCAGCAGTTTCGCGACAGGGGGGGAGACCCAGTACTTC
CDR3 protein: CASSFATGGETQYF

clone size: many
D gene: TRBD2
V gene: TRBV27
J gene: TRBJ2-7
CDR3 DNA: TGTGCCAGCTCACTGGTGGGGGGGACCTACGAGCAGTACTTC
CDR3 protein: CASSLVGGTYEQYF

clone size: few
D gene: TRBD2
V gene: TRBV6-6
J gene: TRBJ2-2
CDR3 DNA: TGTGCCAGCAGTTATGGGGGGGACGGGGAGCTGTTTTTT
CDR3 protein: CASSYGGDGELFF

clone size: -
D gene: -
V gene: TRBV9
J gene: TRBJ2-2
CDR3 DNA: TGTGCCAGCGGCCCCAAGCCCGGGGAGCTGTTTTTT
CDR3 protein: CASGPKPGELFF

clone size: -
D gene: -
V gene: TRBV11-2
J gene: TRBJ2-7
CDR3 DNA: TGTGCCAGCAGCCAGGACGGGGCCTACGAGCAGTACTTC
CDR3 protein: CASSQDGAYEQYF

clone size: few
D gene: -
V gene: TRBV6-5
J gene: TRBJ2-1
CDR3 DNA: TGTGCCAGCAGTTACGGCCGGAGCTCCTACAATGAGCAGTTCTTC
CDR3 protein: CASSYGRSSYNEQFF

clone size: few
D gene: TRBD2
V gene: TRBV29-1
J gene: TRBJ2-2
CDR3 DNA: TGCAGCGTTGTTCCGACGGGGAGGAGCGGGAGTAGGACCGGGGAGCTGTTTTTT
CDR3 protein: CSVVPTGRSGSRTGELFF

clone size: -
D gene: -
V gene: TRBV5-8
J gene: TRBJ2-5
CDR3 DNA: TGTGCCAGCAGCTTAAGGCGGTACCAAGAGACCCAGTACTTC
CDR3 protein: CASSLRRYQETQYF

clone size: -
D gene: -
V gene: TRBV5-1
J gene: TRBJ2-3
CDR3 DNA: TGCGCCAGCAGCACACTACCCGGAGATACGCAGTATTTT
CDR3 protein: CASSTLPGDTQYF

clone size: few
D gene: -
V gene: TRBV4-2
J gene: TRBJ2-7
CDR3 DNA: TGTGCCAGCAGCCAAGGGACAGCATCCTACGAGCAGTACTTC
CDR3 protein: CASSQGTASYEQYF

clone size: few
D gene: TRBD2
V gene: TRBV12-3/TRBV12-4
J gene: TRBJ2-1
CDR3 DNA: TGTGCCAGCAGTTTGGGCAGGGGAGGGACTAGCGGGAGATCTGAGCAGTTCTTC
CDR3 protein: CASSLGRGGTSGRSEQFF

clone size: -
D gene: TRBD1
V gene: TRBV24-1
J gene: TRBJ2-5
CDR3 DNA: TGTGCCACCGCACGGGACAGGGGGACCCAGTACTTC
CDR3 protein: CATARDRGTQYF

clone size: few
D gene: TRBD1
V gene: TRBV7-3
J gene: TRBJ2-3
CDR3 DNA: TGTGCCAGCAGCTTAAAGGGCCCGACAGGGGGCGGCACAGATACGCAGTATTTT
CDR3 protein: CASSLKGPTGGGTDTQYF

clone size: few
D gene: -
V gene: TRBV12-3/TRBV12-4
J gene: TRBJ1-4
CDR3 DNA: TGTGCCAGCAGTTTCTCGGGGGGCAAGGAAAAACTGTTTTTT
CDR3 protein: CASSFSGGKEKLFF

clone size: -
D gene: -
V gene: TRBV5-1
J gene: TRBJ2-7
CDR3 DNA: TGCGCCAGCAGGGACCGTGCCTACGAGCAGTACTTC
CDR3 protein: CASRDRAYEQYF

clone size: few
D gene: TRBD2
V gene: TRBV3-1
J gene: TRBJ2-4
CDR3 DNA: TGTGCCAGCAGCCAAGATCTACGCGGGAGTCGGAACATTCAGTACTTC
CDR3 protein: CASSQDLRGSRNIQYF

clone size: -
D gene: TRBD1
V gene: TRBV20-1
J gene: TRBJ2-1
CDR3 DNA: TGCAGTGCTAGACCAACAGGGGGCCTTTCCTACAATGAGCAGTTCTTC
CDR3 protein: CSARPTGGLSYNEQFF

clone size: -
D gene: -
V gene: TRBV29-1
J gene: TRBJ2-7
CDR3 DNA: TGCAGCGTTGCACCTAGCTCCTACGAGCAGTACTTC
CDR3 protein: CSVAPSSYEQYF

clone size: -
D gene: TRBD1
V gene: TRBV30
J gene: TRBJ2-7
CDR3 DNA: TGTGCCTGGAGTGTACCCCGGACAGGTTCGCGCTTC
CDR3 protein: CAWSVPRTGSRF

clone size: few
D gene: -
V gene: TRBV19
J gene: TRBJ2-2
CDR3 DNA: TGTGCCAGTAGTAAGGACAGTAACACCGGGGAGCTGTTTTTT
CDR3 protein: CASSKDSNTGELFF

clone size: -
D gene: -
V gene: TRBV27
J gene: TRBJ1-1
CDR3 DNA: TGTGCCAGCAGTCTCAACAGGGTTTTCGGTGAAGCTTTCTTT
CDR3 protein: CASSLNRVFGEAFF